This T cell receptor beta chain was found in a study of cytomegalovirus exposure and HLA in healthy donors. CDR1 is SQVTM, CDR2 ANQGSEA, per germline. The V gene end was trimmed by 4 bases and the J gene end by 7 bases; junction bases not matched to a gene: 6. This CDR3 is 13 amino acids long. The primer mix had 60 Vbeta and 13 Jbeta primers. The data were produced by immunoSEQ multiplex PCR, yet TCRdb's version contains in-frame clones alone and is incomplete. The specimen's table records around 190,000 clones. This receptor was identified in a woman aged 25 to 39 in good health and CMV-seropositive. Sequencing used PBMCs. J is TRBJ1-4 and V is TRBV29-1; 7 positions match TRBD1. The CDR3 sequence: CSVGGGAGEKLFF. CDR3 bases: TGCAGCGTTGGAGGGGGCGCAGGTGAAAAACTGTTTTTT.